This T cell receptor beta chain comes out of a study of shared clonotypes between healthy human individuals. Overall study findings and caveats: Depth of sequencing was expected to influence donor clonotype sharing.

It was about 190 ng DNA, about 30,000 T cell genomes, that sorted-subset replicate PCRs used. Generated by immunoSEQ multiplex PCR, the TCRdb table keeps only in-frame clones and is missing some. The profile shows approximately 1.9 million clones, roughly 95% of them singletons. CD8 cells regarded as naive lacked CD45RO, were positively chosen for CCR7, and omitted terminally differentiated effector memory CD45RA+ cells. CDR1 is MNHEY, CDR2 SMNVEV, per germline (reference sequence). This CDR3 region has 15 residues. V lost 1 base, J lost 4 bases, and 13 bases lay in between. This clone was seen once. The antigen is not known.

This chain links TRBV27 with TRBJ1-2; D is undetermined. The receptor was derived from a man aged 18 to 29 in good health. Some clones in this sample may be carry-over from other donors' samples. Sequencing input: naive CD8+ T cells from PBMCs. The CDR3 is CASSLLGQSRYGYTF. CDR3 DNA sequence: TGTGCCAGCAGTTTATTAGGGCAGTCCCGCTATGGCTACACCTTC.